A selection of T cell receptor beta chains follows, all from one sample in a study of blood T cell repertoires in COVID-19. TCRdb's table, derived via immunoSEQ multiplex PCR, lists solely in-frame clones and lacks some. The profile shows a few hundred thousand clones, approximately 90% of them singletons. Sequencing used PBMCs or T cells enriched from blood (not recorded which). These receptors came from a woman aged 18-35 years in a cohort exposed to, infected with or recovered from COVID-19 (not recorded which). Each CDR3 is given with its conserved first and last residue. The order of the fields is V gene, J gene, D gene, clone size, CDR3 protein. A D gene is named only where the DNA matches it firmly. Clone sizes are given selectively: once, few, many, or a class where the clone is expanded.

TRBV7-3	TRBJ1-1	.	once	CASSSQGDEAFF
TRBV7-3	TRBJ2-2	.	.	CASSFRNTGELFF
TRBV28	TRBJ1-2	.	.	CASRGGDHYGYTF
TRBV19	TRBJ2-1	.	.	CASSIWGPDEQFF
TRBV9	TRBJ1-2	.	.	CASSPTYQDSYGYTF
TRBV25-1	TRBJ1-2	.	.	CASSNDRPYGYTF
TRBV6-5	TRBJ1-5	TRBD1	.	CASRSTGEVGQPQHF
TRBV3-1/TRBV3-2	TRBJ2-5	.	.	CASSHDRETQYF
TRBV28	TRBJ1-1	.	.	CASSLGGAYDTEAFF
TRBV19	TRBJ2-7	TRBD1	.	CASSADRATYEQYF
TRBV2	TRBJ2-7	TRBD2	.	CASSDVAGGRDEQYF